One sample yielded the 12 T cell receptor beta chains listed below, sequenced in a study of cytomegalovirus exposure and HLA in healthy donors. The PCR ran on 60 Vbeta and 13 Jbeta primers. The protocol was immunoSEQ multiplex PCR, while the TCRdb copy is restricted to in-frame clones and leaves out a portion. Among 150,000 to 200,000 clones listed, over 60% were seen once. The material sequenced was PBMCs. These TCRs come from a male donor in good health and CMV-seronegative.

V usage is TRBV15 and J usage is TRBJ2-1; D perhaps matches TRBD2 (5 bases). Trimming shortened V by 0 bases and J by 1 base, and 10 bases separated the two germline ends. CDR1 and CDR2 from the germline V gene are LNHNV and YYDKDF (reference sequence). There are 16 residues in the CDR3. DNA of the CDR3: TGTGCCACCAGCAGAGATCCGGGGATTTCCTACAATGAGCAGTTCTTC. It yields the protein CATSRDPGISYNEQFF. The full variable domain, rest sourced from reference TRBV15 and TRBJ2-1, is DAMVIQNPRYQVTQFGKPVTLSCSQTLNHNVMYWYQQKSSQAPKLLFHYYDKDFNNEADTPDNFQSRRPNTSFCFLDIRSPGLGDTAMYLCATSRDPGISYNEQFFGPGTRLTVL.

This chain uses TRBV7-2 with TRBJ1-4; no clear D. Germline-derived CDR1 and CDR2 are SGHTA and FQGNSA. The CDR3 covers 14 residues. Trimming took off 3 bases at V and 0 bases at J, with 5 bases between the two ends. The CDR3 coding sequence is TGTGCCAGCAGCTTCTATGCAACTAATGAAAAACTGTTTTTT. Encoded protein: CASSFYATNEKLFF.

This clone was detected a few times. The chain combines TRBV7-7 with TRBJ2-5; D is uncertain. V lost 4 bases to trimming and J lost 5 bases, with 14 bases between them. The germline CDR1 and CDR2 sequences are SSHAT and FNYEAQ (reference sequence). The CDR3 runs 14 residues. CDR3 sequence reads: CASSSGWADETQYF. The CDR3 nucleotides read TGTGCCAGCAGCTCCGGATGGGCCGACGAGACCCAGTACTTC.

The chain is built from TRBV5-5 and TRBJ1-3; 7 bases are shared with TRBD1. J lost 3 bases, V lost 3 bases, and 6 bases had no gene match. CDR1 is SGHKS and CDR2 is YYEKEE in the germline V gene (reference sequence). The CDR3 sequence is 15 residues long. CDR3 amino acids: CASSSDRAFGNTIYF. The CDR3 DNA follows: TGTGCCAGCAGCTCCGACAGGGCGTTTGGAAACACCATATATTTT.

CDR3: CSVDGLAGAYEQFF. In DNA, the CDR3 is TGCAGCGTGGACGGACTAGCGGGAGCGTATGAGCAGTTCTTC. This chain joins TRBV29-1 and TRBJ2-1; 13 bases align to TRBD2. Germline V lookup: CDR1 SQVTM, CDR2 ANQGSEA. The V gene end was trimmed by 6 bases and the J gene end by 8 bases; junction bases not matched to a gene: 7. The CDR3 has 14 residues.

In DNA, the CDR3 is TGTGCCAGCAGCTCGCGGGGCGGGAGGGTCACCTACAATGAGCAGTTCTTC. It encodes CASSSRGGRVTYNEQFF. The chain employs TRBV7-2 and TRBJ2-1; 9 nucleotides align to TRBD2. Trimming at V came to 4 bases and at J to 2 bases, leaving 9 bases not matched to a gene. In germline, CDR1 is SGHTA, CDR2 FQGNSA. The CDR3 consists of 17 residues. Looking up the rest from reference TRBV7-2 and TRBJ2-1 gives the full variable domain: GAGVSQSPSNKVTEKGKDVELRCDPISGHTALYWYRQSLGQGLEFLIYFQGNSAPDKSGLPSDRFSAERTGGSVSTLTIQRTQQEDSAVYLCASSSRGGRVTYNEQFFGPGTRLTVL.

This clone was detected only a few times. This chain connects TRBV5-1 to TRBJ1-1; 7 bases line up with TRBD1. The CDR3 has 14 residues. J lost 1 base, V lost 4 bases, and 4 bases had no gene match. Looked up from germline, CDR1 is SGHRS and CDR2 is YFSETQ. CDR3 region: CASSRGTANTEAFF. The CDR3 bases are TGCGCCAGCAGCCGCGGGACAGCGAACACTGAAGCTTTCTTT.

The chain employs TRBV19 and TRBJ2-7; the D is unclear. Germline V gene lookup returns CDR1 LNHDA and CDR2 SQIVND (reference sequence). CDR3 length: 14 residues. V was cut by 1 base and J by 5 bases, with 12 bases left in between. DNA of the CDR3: TGTGCCAGTAGTATAGCGTCCTCTCGGGACGAGCAGTACTTC. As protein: CASSIASSRDEQYF.

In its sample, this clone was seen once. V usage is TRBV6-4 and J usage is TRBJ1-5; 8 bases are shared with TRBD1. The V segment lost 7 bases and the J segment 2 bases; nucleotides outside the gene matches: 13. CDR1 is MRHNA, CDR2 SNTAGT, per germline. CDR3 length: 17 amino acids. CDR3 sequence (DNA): TGTGCCAGCAAAGGGGACAGGCTCTCGGTGGGCAATCAGCCCCAGCATTTT. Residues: CASKGDRLSVGNQPQHF.

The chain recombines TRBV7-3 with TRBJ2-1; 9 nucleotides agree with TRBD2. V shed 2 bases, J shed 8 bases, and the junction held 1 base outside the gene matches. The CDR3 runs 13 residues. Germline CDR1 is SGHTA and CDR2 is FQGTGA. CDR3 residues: CASSLLAGHEQFF. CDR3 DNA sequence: TGTGCCAGCAGCTTACTAGCGGGGCATGAGCAGTTCTTC. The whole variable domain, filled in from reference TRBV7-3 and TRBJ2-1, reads GAGVSQTPSNKVTEKGKYVELRCDPISGHTALYWYRQSLGQGPEFLIYFQGTGAADDSGLPNDRFFAVRPEGSVSTLKIQRTERGDSAVYLCASSLLAGHEQFFGPGTRLTVL.

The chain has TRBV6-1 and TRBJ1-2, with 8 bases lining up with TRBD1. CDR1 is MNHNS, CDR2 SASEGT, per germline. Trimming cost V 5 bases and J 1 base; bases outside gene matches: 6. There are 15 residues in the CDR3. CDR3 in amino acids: CASSSQGASNYGYTF. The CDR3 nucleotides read TGTGCCAGCAGTTCGCAGGGGGCGAGTAACTATGGCTACACCTTC.

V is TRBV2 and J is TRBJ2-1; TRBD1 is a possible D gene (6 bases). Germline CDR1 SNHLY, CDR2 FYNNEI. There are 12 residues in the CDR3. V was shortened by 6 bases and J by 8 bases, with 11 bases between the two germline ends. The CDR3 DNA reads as TGTGCCAGCAGCGGCTACAGGGATGAGCAGTTCTTC. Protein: CASSGYRDEQFF.